Following are 29 T cell receptor beta chains from one sample sequenced in a study of technical replicates of blood from a handful of donors. Clones were read by immunoSEQ multiplex PCR, and TCRdb kept only the in-frame ones, dropping some. The data hold under 65,000 clones, with roughly 95% observed a single time. Sample: T cells isolated from PBMCs. The receptor set was obtained from a human donor in good health.

This rearrangement joins TRBV7-2 to TRBJ2-6; D uncertain. Germline CDR1 is SGHTA and CDR2 is FQGNSA. There are 17 residues in the CDR3. The V end lost 0 bases, the J end lost 0 bases, and 9 bases lay between the germline ends. This CDR3 reads CASSLASVSSGANVLTF. DNA of the CDR3: TGTGCCAGCAGCTTAGCCTCGGTTTCCTCTGGGGCCAACGTCCTGACTTTC. Supplemented by reference TRBV7-2 and TRBJ2-6, the full variable domain reads GAGVSQSPSNKVTEKGKDVELRCDPISGHTALYWYRQSLGQGLEFLIYFQGNSAPDKSGLPSDRFSAERTGGSVSTLTIQRTQQEDSAVYLCASSLASVSSGANVLTFGAGSRLTVL.

V is TRBV6-5 and J is TRBJ2-1, with D perhaps TRBD2 (5 bases). Germline V lookup: CDR1 MNHEY, CDR2 SVGAGI. V was pared by 2 bases and J by 5 bases, with 13 bases between. The CDR3 length is 15 residues. The CDR3 DNA reads TGTGCCAGCAGTTACGTGGGTAGGGAGAACAATGAGCAGTTCTTC. Protein sequence: CASSYVGRENNEQFF.

This clone was seen once. The CDR3 sequence: CASSPGLDTDTQYF. In nucleotides, the CDR3 is TGTGCCAGCAGCCCCGGACTAGATACAGATACGCAGTATTTT. The chain couples TRBV7-3 to TRBJ2-3; 7 positions agree with TRBD2. The CDR3 loop spans 14 amino acids. Germline CDR1 SGHTA, CDR2 FQGTGA. Losses at the gene ends were 5 bases for V and 3 bases for J; bases not matched to a gene: 5.

This clone was counted once. The V gene is TRBV5-8, the J gene TRBJ1-2; 11 bases align to TRBD1. The V gene's germline CDR1 is SGHTS and CDR2 YDEGEE. The V segment lost 4 bases and the J segment 4 bases; nucleotides outside the gene matches: 6. The CDR3 is made up of 15 amino acids. The CDR3 spells CASSRTGGYAYGYTF. DNA for the CDR3: TGTGCCAGCAGCCGGACAGGGGGCTATGCCTATGGCTACACCTTC.

The chain has TRBV27 and TRBJ2-7, with 8 nucleotides matching TRBD2. V lost 5 bases, J lost 0 bases, and 9 bases stayed unmatched. The CDR3 is made up of 16 amino acids. Germline values: CDR1 MNHEY, CDR2 SMNVEV (reference sequence). DNA of the CDR3: TGTGCCAGCAGTCTATATGTAGCGGGAATCTCCTACGAGCAGTACTTC. Translating it yields CASSLYVAGISYEQYF.

The chain employs TRBV9 and TRBJ1-2, with 11 bases lining up with TRBD1. Germline CDR1 and CDR2: SGDLS and YYNGEE. The CDR3 sequence is 14 residues long. V trimming: 0 bases; J trimming: 8 bases; junction bases outside the gene matches: 3. The CDR3 sequence: CASSVGTGGGGYTF. Here the CDR3 DNA reads TGTGCCAGCAGCGTAGGGACAGGGGGCGGCGGCTACACCTTC.

The V call is TRBV6-5, the J call TRBJ2-1, with D perhaps TRBD2 (6 bases). V was shortened by 2 bases and J by 3 bases, with 11 bases between the two germline ends. CDR3 length: 15 residues. Germline values: CDR1 MNHEY, CDR2 SVGAGI. The DNA of the CDR3 is TGTGCCAGCAGTTACCGGGACTCTCGCTACAATGAGCAGTTCTTC. This codes for CASSYRDSRYNEQFF.

This chain joins TRBV27 and TRBJ2-7, with 7 bases lining up with TRBD1. The CDR3 covers 13 residues. Per the germline V gene, CDR1 is MNHEY and CDR2 is SMNVEV (reference sequence). The junction had 5 bases not matched to a gene; V was cut back by 5 bases and J by 4 bases. CDR3 sequence: CASSIRTGYEQYF. In DNA form, the CDR3 reads TGTGCCAGCAGTATTAGGACAGGTTACGAGCAGTACTTC.

The CDR3 reads CASSYSTGRGYGYTF. In DNA, the CDR3 is TGTGCCAGCAGTTACTCTACAGGGAGGGGCTATGGCTACACCTTC. This chain links TRBV6-5 with TRBJ1-2, with D possibly matching TRBD1 (6 bases). Germline CDR1 MNHEY, CDR2 SVGAGI. Trimming stripped 0 bases from V and 4 bases from J, with 12 bases between. This CDR3 has 15 residues.

This sequence joins TRBV29-1 and TRBJ1-1, with D hard to call. The CDR3 loop spans 12 amino acids. V was clipped by 4 bases and J by 4 bases, with 10 bases between them. Germline V CDR1 and CDR2: SQVTM, ANQGSEA. CDR3 in amino acids: CSVGPYGTEAFF. For the CDR3, the DNA is TGCAGCGTTGGGCCATATGGCACTGAAGCTTTCTTT.

This sequence joins TRBV7-2 and TRBJ1-2; D gene ambiguous. The CDR3 has 14 residues. Trimming removed 5 bases from V and 3 bases from J, with 13 bases in between. Per the germline V gene, CDR1 is SGHTA and CDR2 is FQGNSA. The CDR3 region has the DNA TGTGCCAGCAGCCTGCATGAGTCACACTATGGCTACACCTTC. Its protein product is CASSLHESHYGYTF.

This chain uses TRBV6-1 with TRBJ1-1; D remains unclear. Germline CDR1 is MNHNS and CDR2 is SASEGT. Trimming took off 1 base at V and 3 bases at J, with 9 bases between the two ends. This CDR3 has 14 amino acids. The CDR3 spells CASSEGGWYTEAFF. Written as DNA, the CDR3 is TGTGCCAGCAGTGAAGGCGGGTGGTACACTGAAGCTTTCTTT.

V usage is TRBV21-1 and J usage is TRBJ1-1; the table's TRBD1 call for D was not verified on the DNA. TRBV21-1 is recorded as a pseudogene. This CDR3 has 16 amino acids. Here the CDR3 reads CASSKWTGVSGTEAFF. The CDR3 DNA reads TGTGCCAGCAGCAAGTGGACAGGGGTTTCGGGCACTGAAGCTTTCTTT.

The genes are TRBV19 and TRBJ2-4; D is perhaps TRBD1 (6 bases). Germline lookup yields CDR1 LNHDA and CDR2 SQIVND (reference sequence). Trimming stripped 10 bases from V and 2 bases from J, with 12 bases between. There are 13 residues in the CDR3. CDR3: CATVQGTKNIQYF. The CDR3 nucleotides are TGTGCCACCGTCCAGGGGACCAAAAACATTCAGTACTTC.

This chain uses TRBV6-5 with TRBJ1-4; D call uncertain. This CDR3 region has 13 residues. Per germline, CDR1 MNHEY and CDR2 SVGAGI. V was cut by 0 bases and J by 14 bases, with 13 bases left in between. The CDR3 region has the DNA TGTGCCAGCAGTTACTCGAGTGAGGGAAGGCTGTTTTTT. Translating it yields CASSYSSEGRLFF.

The chain is built from TRBV6-5 and TRBJ2-5; 9 bases match TRBD2. Germline V gene data show CDR1 as MNHEY and CDR2 as SVGAGI. V was clipped by 4 bases and J by 5 bases; unmatched bases: 5. This CDR3 comprises 14 residues. CDR3 in amino acids: CASSLGLAMETQYF. CDR3 nucleotide sequence: TGTGCCAGCAGTTTGGGACTAGCTATGGAGACCCAGTACTTC.

The chain employs TRBV6-5 and TRBJ1-4; 10 bases are shared with TRBD1. The CDR3 totals 14 residues. V shed 10 bases and J 5 bases; nucleotides not matched to a gene: 7. CDR1 MNHEY and CDR2 SVGAGI come from the germline V gene. The CDR3 is CATNRQGANEKLFF. CDR3 nucleotide sequence: TGTGCCACCAACAGACAGGGGGCGAATGAAAAACTGTTTTTT.

The rearrangement uses TRBV10-3 and TRBJ2-1; possibly TRBD2 for D (7 bases). CDR1 is ENHRY, CDR2 SYGVKD, per germline. The CDR3 is 15 amino acids. With 8 bases removed from V and 9 bases from J, the gap between germline ends came to 23 bases. The CDR3 sequence: CAISEIGGGQSEQFF. The CDR3 nucleotides read TGTGCCATCTCCGAAATAGGGGGAGGGCAGTCTGAGCAGTTCTTC.

This chain joins TRBV7-8 and TRBJ2-1; 8 nucleotides line up with TRBD2. V trimming: 5 bases; J trimming: 6 bases; junction bases outside the gene matches: 15. Per the germline V gene, CDR1 is SGHVS and CDR2 is FQNEAQ. CDR3 length: 17 residues. This chain's CDR3 is CASSSEKAGAQGNEQFF. CDR3 coding DNA: TGTGCCAGCAGCAGTGAAAAAGCGGGAGCGCAAGGCAATGAGCAGTTCTTC.

The J gene is TRBJ2-1, the V gene TRBV9; possible D gene TRBD2, 5 bases. The CDR3 runs 16 residues. Trimming removed 3 bases from V and 0 bases from J, with 13 bases in between. Germline V gene lookup returns CDR1 SGDLS and CDR2 YYNGEE. The chain's CDR3 is CASSGTTGSSYNEQFF. The CDR3 region has the DNA TGTGCCAGCAGCGGAACAACTGGGAGCTCCTACAATGAGCAGTTCTTC.

The chain carries TRBV25-1 and TRBJ2-1; D ambiguous. This CDR3 is 14 amino acids long. In germline, CDR1 is MGHDK, CDR2 SYGVNS. Trimming removed 4 bases from V and 6 bases from J, with 13 bases in between. The CDR3 DNA is TGTGCCAGCAGTGCCCCCTCCGGAGCCAATGAGCAGTTCTTC. This gives the protein CASSAPSGANEQFF.

The rearrangement uses TRBV6-1 and TRBJ2-1, with TRBD2 matching 8 bases. V gave up 3 bases and J gave up 3 bases; unmatched junction bases: 4. This CDR3 has 15 residues. Germline loops: CDR1 MNHNS, CDR2 SASEGT. The CDR3 DNA reads TGTGCCAGCAGTGACAGACTAGCGTTCTACAATGAGCAGTTCTTC. Its protein product is CASSDRLAFYNEQFF.

This sequence joins TRBV29-1 and TRBJ2-3, with D possibly TRBD1 on 6 matching bases. V lost 7 bases and J lost 4, with 18 bases in between. Germline CDR1 and CDR2: SQVTM and ANQGSEA. CDR3 size: 14 residues. CDR3 in amino acids: CSGQGLSKSDTQYF. The CDR3 DNA reads TGCAGCGGCCAGGGGTTGTCAAAGTCAGATACGCAGTATTTT.

The CDR3 nucleotides are TGTGTCAGAAGCCGAATTAGGGGAGGCTCTGGAAACACCATATATTTT. It codes for CVRSRIRGGSGNTIYF. J is TRBJ1-3 and V is TRBV7-5. TRBV7-5 is tagged as a pseudogene. This CDR3 contains 16 residues.

The V call is TRBV14, the J call TRBJ1-2; 9 nucleotides agree with TRBD1. The CDR3 is 15 residues long. Looked up from germline, CDR1 is SGHDN and CDR2 is FVKESK. Trimming cost V 5 bases and J 6 bases; bases outside gene matches: 10. The CDR3 bases are TGTGCCAGCAGCAGACCGGGACAGGGAGTAGATGGCTACACCTTC. Protein sequence: CASSRPGQGVDGYTF.

CDR3 DNA: TGTGCCAGCAGCTTAGGCGGAGCGAGTTACGAGCAGTACTTC. It encodes CASSLGGASYEQYF. This chain connects TRBV11-3 to TRBJ2-7; no firm D call. This CDR3 spans 14 amino acids. Trimming left V 1 base short and J 4 bases short, with 11 bases between. The V gene's germline CDR1 is SGHNT and CDR2 YENEEA.

The chain recombines TRBV10-3 with TRBJ1-2; D is unresolved. Germline V gene data show CDR1 as ENHRY and CDR2 as SYGVKD. Trimming took off 2 bases at V and 0 bases at J, with 7 bases between the two ends. The CDR3 runs 14 residues. CDR3 amino acids: CAISETDSNYGYTF. The CDR3 DNA reads TGTGCCATCAGTGAGACAGATTCTAACTATGGCTACACCTTC.

The chain carries TRBV7-9 and TRBJ1-1; 9 nucleotides line up with TRBD1. Trimming at V came to 0 bases and at J to 2 bases, leaving 4 bases not matched to a gene. The germline gives CDR1 SEHNR, CDR2 FQNEAQ (reference sequence). This CDR3 contains 16 residues. In DNA form, the CDR3 reads TGTGCCAGCAGCTTAGCGCTGGACAGGGGTAACACTGAAGCTTTCTTT. Translated: CASSLALDRGNTEAFF.

In regard to this clone: Relative to the germline gene, one junction end is altered; a read error may explain this. The chain's CDR3 is CASSPGLADPQETQYF. CDR3 DNA: TGTGCTAGCAGCCCGGGACTAGCGGACCCCCAAGAGACCCAGTACTTC. The rearrangement links TRBV7-7 to TRBJ2-5; 11 nucleotides align to TRBD2. The length of the CDR3 is 16 residues. Germline V gives CDR1 SSHAT, CDR2 FNYEAQ (reference sequence).